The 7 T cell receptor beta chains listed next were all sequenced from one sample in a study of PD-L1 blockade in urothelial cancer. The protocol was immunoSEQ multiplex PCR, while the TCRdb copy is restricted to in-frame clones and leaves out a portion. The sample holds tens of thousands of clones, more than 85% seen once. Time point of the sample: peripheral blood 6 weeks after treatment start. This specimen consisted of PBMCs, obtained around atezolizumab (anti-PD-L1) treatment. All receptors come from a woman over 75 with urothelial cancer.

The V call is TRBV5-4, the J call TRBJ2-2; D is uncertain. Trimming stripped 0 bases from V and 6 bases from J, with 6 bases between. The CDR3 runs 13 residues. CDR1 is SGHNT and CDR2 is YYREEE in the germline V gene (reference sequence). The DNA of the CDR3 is TGTGCCAGCAGCTTGGCGTTTGCCGGGGAGCTGTTTTTT. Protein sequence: CASSLAFAGELFF.

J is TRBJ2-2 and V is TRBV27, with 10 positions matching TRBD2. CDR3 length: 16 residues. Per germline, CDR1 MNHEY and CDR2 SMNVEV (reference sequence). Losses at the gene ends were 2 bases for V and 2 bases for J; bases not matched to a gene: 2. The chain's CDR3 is CASSLLAGVNTGELFF. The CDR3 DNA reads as TGTGCCAGCAGTTTACTAGCGGGGGTTAACACCGGGGAGCTGTTTTTT.

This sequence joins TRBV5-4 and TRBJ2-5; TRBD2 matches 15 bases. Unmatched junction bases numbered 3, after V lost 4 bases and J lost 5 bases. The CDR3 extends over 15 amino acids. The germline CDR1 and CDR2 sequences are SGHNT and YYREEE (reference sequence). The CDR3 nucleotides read TGTGCCAGCAGCCTGGGACTAGCGGGAGGCGAGACCCAGTACTTC. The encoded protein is CASSLGLAGGETQYF. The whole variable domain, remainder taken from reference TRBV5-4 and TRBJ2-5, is ETGVTQSPTHLIKTRGQQVTLRCSSQSGHNTVSWYQQALGQGPQFIFQYYREEENGRGNFPPRFSGLQFPNYSSELNVNALELDDSALYLCASSLGLAGGETQYFGPGTRLLVL.

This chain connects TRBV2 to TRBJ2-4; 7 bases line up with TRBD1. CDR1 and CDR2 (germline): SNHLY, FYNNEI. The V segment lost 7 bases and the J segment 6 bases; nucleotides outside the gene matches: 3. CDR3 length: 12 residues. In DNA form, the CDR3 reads TGTGCCAGCAAAAGACAGGGAAACATTCAGTACTTC. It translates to CASKRQGNIQYF.

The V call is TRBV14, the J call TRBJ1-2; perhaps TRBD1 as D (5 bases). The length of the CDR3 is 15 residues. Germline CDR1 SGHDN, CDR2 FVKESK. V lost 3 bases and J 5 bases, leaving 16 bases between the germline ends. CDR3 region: CASSQMDKQYYGYTF. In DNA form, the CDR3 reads TGTGCCAGCAGCCAGATGGACAAGCAATATTATGGCTACACCTTC.

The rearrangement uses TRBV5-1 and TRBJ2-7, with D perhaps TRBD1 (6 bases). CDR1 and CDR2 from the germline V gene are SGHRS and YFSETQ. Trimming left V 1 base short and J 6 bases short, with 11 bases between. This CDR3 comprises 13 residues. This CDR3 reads CASSLSQGLEQYF. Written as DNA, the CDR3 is TGCGCCAGCAGCTTGTCACAGGGTCTCGAGCAGTACTTC.

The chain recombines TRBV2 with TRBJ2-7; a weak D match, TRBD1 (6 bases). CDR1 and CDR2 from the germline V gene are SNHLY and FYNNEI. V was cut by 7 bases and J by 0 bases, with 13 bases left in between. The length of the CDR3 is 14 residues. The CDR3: CASIKDRYSYEQYF. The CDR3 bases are TGTGCCAGCATCAAGGACAGATACTCCTACGAGCAGTACTTC.